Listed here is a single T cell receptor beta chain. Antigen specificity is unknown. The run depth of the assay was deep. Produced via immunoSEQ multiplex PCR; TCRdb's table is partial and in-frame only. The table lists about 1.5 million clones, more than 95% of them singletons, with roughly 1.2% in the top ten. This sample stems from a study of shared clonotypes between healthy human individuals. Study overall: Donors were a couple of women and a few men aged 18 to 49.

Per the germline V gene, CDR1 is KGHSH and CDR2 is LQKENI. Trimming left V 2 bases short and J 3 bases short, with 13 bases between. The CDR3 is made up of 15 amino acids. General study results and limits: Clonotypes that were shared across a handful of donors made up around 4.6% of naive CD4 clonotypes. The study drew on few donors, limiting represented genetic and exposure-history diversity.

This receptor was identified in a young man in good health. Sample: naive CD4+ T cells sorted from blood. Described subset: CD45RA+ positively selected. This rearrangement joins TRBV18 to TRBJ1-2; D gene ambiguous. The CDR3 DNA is TGTGCCAGCTCACCAATGCAAGGGCAGGACTATGGCTACACCTTC. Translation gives CASSPMQGQDYGYTF.